The following is a T cell receptor (beta chain) sequence with its context. Its antigen is not known. Cells were stimulated with overlapping HIV-1 Gag 15-mer peptides. Sorting selected CD4+ T cells upregulating both CD40 ligand and CD69. Undetectable plasma HIV-1 RNA below 50 copies/mL lasted at least 4 years. Inclusion required CMV-positive serology and CD4+ counts above 400 cells/uL. Anti-CD28/CD49d costimulation, CD40-blocking antibody and enfuvirtide were given to CD8-depleted PBMCs for 18 hours. The sample belongs to a study of persistence of HIV-infected CD4 T cells. Study-level results: Within sorted populations, more oligoclonal TCRs accompanied more oligoclonal proviruses.

Sequencing used immunoSEQ version 4 in survey mode. Assay: immunoSEQ multiplex PCR; the TCRdb copy retains only in-frame clones and omits some. The sample has roughly 9,200 clones, around 82% seen once; the top ten hold roughly 2%. Germline CDR1 reads DFQATT; CDR2 reads SNEGSKA (reference sequence). Losses at the gene ends were 3 bases for V and 4 bases for J; bases not matched to a gene: 9. The CDR3 length is 15 residues. The TCR originated in an adult woman with HIV who was CMV-seropositive. The rearrangement uses TRBV20-1 and TRBJ1-5; TRBD1 matches at 7 bases. This material consisted of CD4+ T cells sorted from PBMCs after roughly 18-hour stimulation, taken from a patient who received antiretroviral therapy. The CDR3 is CSASVTGVRNQPQHF. The CDR3, as DNA: TGCAGTGCTAGTGTCACAGGGGTTCGTAATCAGCCCCAGCATTTT.